This passage covers 26 T cell receptor beta chains from one sample sequenced in a study of blood T cell repertoires in COVID-19. Sequencing used immunoSEQ multiplex PCR; TCRdb keeps in-frame clones, though not all of them. The sample contains 35,000 to 45,000 clones, nearly 80% of which appear only once. Source material: peripheral blood. These receptors originate from a man aged 65 to 85 with acute or convalescent COVID-19.

The chain carries TRBV18 and TRBJ1-2; weak D call: TRBD1 (6 bases). V lost 4 bases, J lost 8 bases, and 17 bases lay in between. The CDR3 consists of 14 residues. From germline, CDR1 is KGHSH and CDR2 LQKENI. The DNA of the CDR3 is TGTGCCAGCTCACTGAGCGGGACAAAAGAGGGCTACACCTTC. Translation gives CASSLSGTKEGYTF. Looking up the rest from reference TRBV18 and TRBJ1-2 gives the full variable domain: NAGVMQNPRHLVRRRGQEARLRCSPMKGHSHVYWYRQLPEEGLKFMVYLQKENIIDESGMPKERFSAEFPKEGPSILRIQQVVRGDSAAYFCASSLSGTKEGYTFGSGTRLTVV.

V and J are TRBV7-3 and TRBJ2-2; no clear D gene. Germline CDR1 and CDR2: SGHTA and FQGTGA. Trimming pared 5 bases from V and 4 bases from J, leaving 8 bases between. The CDR3 contains 13 residues. CDR3 protein: CASSAKSTGELFF. The DNA for the CDR3 is TGTGCCAGCAGCGCGAAGTCCACCGGGGAGCTGTTTTTT. Together with reference TRBV7-3 and TRBJ2-2, the CDR3 gives the full variable domain: GAGVSQTPSNKVTEKGKYVELRCDPISGHTALYWYRQSLGQGPEFLIYFQGTGAADDSGLPNDRFFAVRPEGSVSTLKIQRTERGDSAVYLCASSAKSTGELFFGEGSRLTVL.

This clone was found a few times. The chain is built from TRBV5-4 and TRBJ2-5; perhaps TRBD2 as D (5 bases). The ends were cut back, 3 bases at V and 5 bases at J, with 11 bases in the middle. Per germline, CDR1 SGHNT and CDR2 YYREEE (reference sequence). CDR3 length: 13 amino acids. Written as DNA, the CDR3 is TGTGCCAGCAGCTCCCCGAGGGTCGAGACCCAGTACTTC. Its translation: CASSSPRVETQYF.

The chain recombines TRBV10-3 with TRBJ2-3; the match to TRBD1 covers 7 bases. The V and J ends lost 6 bases and 1 base, in that order; junction bases with no gene match: 7. The CDR3 is 15 residues long. Germline V gives CDR1 ENHRY, CDR2 SYGVKD. The CDR3 protein is CAIRSTGIGTDTQYF. The CDR3 nucleotides read TGTGCCATCAGGTCGACAGGGATCGGCACAGATACGCAGTATTTT.

The rearrangement uses TRBV5-1 and TRBJ1-1; a weak D match, TRBD1 (5 bases). The V end was cut by 5 bases, the J end by 3 bases, with 23 bases between. This CDR3 has 17 residues. Germline V gene sequence: CDR1 SGHRS, CDR2 YFSETQ. The CDR3 DNA sequence: TGCGCCAGCAGAGGGGCGTCATACTCTACGGCGGACACTGAAGCTTTCTTT. The encoded protein is CASRGASYSTADTEAFF.

This rearrangement joins TRBV28 to TRBJ2-1; 8 nucleotides match TRBD2. The CDR3 is 16 residues long. With 3 bases clipped from V and 6 bases from J, the junction kept 10 bases outside the gene matches. Germline V CDR1 and CDR2: MDHEN, SYDVKM. CDR3 coding DNA: TGTGCCAGCAGTTTCCCTTCCCGGGGGGGCCGCAATGAGCAGTTCTTC. Its translation: CASSFPSRGGRNEQFF. Together with reference TRBV28 and TRBJ2-1, the CDR3 gives the full variable domain: DVKVTQSSRYLVKRTGEKVFLECVQDMDHENMFWYRQDPGLGLRLIYFSYDVKMKEKGDIPEGYSVSREKKERFSLILESASTNQTSMYLCASSFPSRGGRNEQFFGPGTRLTVL.

The rearrangement joins TRBV28 to TRBJ1-4, with 11 bases matching TRBD1. V was clipped by 6 bases and J by 4 bases; unmatched bases: 7. Germline CDR1 reads MDHEN; CDR2 reads SYDVKM. The CDR3 consists of 16 residues. This CDR3 reads CASRLGQGAVNEKLFF. In DNA, the CDR3 is TGTGCCAGCAGGCTTGGACAGGGGGCCGTTAATGAAAAACTGTTTTTT.

This clone was seen once. The gene calls are TRBV28 and TRBJ1-2, with a weak D call TRBD1 (6 bases). CDR3 length: 13 residues. V lost 4 bases and J lost 3, with 9 bases in between. The germline CDR1 and CDR2 sequences are MDHEN and SYDVKM. As DNA, the CDR3 is TGTGCCAGCAGTTCAGGGGACGACTATGGCTACACCTTC. This encodes CASSSGDDYGYTF.

This chain connects TRBV3-1 (or the pseudogene TRBV3-2) to TRBJ1-3, with 7 bases fitting TRBD1. The V segment lost 4 bases and the J segment 0 bases; nucleotides outside the gene matches: 0. From germline, CDR1 is LGHDT and CDR2 YNNKEL (reference sequence). This CDR3 has 14 residues. This CDR3 reads CASSRDSSGNTIYF. CDR3 bases: TGTGCCAGCAGCCGGGACAGCTCTGGAAACACCATATATTTT.

This clone is medium-sized. The chain carries TRBV12-3 or TRBV12-4 and TRBJ1-1; D not certain. This CDR3 comprises 13 residues. V lost 7 bases and J 8 bases, leaving 17 bases between the germline ends. The CDR3 sequence: CASTRGEFQEAFF. The CDR3 DNA sequence: TGTGCCAGCACCCGAGGAGAATTTCAAGAAGCTTTCTTT.

The chain is built from TRBV7-9 and TRBJ1-1; TRBD1 matches at 8 bases. The CDR3 totals 17 residues. J lost 5 bases, V lost 2 bases, and 13 bases had no gene match. Germline-derived CDR1 and CDR2 are SEHNR and FQNEAQ (reference sequence). The CDR3 loop reads CASSLRARTGRGTEAFF. DNA for the CDR3: TGTGCCAGCAGCTTAAGGGCTCGGACAGGGCGTGGGACTGAAGCTTTCTTT.

The chain links TRBV6-5 to TRBJ1-1; D gene unclear. This CDR3 has 14 residues. Germline CDR1 reads MNHEY; CDR2 reads SVGAGI. The V end was cut by 6 bases, the J end by 4 bases, with 15 bases between. CDR3 protein: CASRSRERGTEAFF. The CDR3 nucleotides are TGTGCCAGCAGGTCCCGGGAGCGGGGCACTGAAGCTTTCTTT.

The J gene is TRBJ2-3, the V gene TRBV7-8; 8 bases map to TRBD2. The junction had 8 bases not matched to a gene; V was cut back by 3 bases and J by 3 bases. CDR3 length: 16 amino acids. In germline, CDR1 is SGHVS, CDR2 FQNEAQ. CDR3 amino acids: CASSFIRTGGTDTQYF. The CDR3 DNA reads as TGTGCCAGCAGCTTCATTAGGACGGGGGGGACAGATACGCAGTATTTT. The full variable domain, rest sourced from reference TRBV7-8 and TRBJ2-3, is GAGVSQSPRYKVAKRGQDVALRCDPISGHVSLFWYQQALGQGPEFLTYFQNEAQLDKSGLPSDRFFAERPEGSVSTLKIQRTQQEDSAVYLCASSFIRTGGTDTQYFGPGTRLTVL.

J is TRBJ1-6 and V is TRBV19, with a weak D call TRBD1 (5 bases). CDR3 length: 14 amino acids. V lost 3 bases to trimming and J lost 6 bases, with 9 bases between them. Germline CDR1 LNHDA, CDR2 SQIVND (reference sequence). CDR3: CASSIQGANSPLHF. The CDR3 DNA reads as TGTGCCAGTAGTATCCAGGGTGCTAATTCACCCCTCCACTTT.

V gene TRBV7-2 combines with J gene TRBJ1-2; TRBD1 agrees at 8 bases. Trimming took 1 base from V and 4 from J; bases not matched to a gene: 8. This CDR3 contains 16 residues. Germline values: CDR1 SGHTA, CDR2 FQGNSA. The CDR3 bases are TGTGCCAGCAGCTTAGAACAGGGGGTCTCGTTCTATGGCTACACCTTC. Translated: CASSLEQGVSFYGYTF.

This sequence joins TRBV10-2 and TRBJ2-1, with D perhaps matching TRBD2 (6 bases). The CDR3 totals 15 residues. The germline V and J ends were trimmed by 6 bases and 10 bases, with 22 bases remaining between them. Germline-derived CDR1 and CDR2 are WSHSY and SAAADI. CDR3: CASRPGPLVAEEQFF. The CDR3 DNA follows: TGCGCCAGCAGACCTGGACCTCTTGTAGCGGAAGAGCAGTTCTTC.

The chain has TRBV27 and TRBJ1-5, with D perhaps TRBD1 (5 bases). V lost 3 bases and J lost 6, with 12 bases in between. From germline, CDR1 is MNHEY and CDR2 SMNVEV (reference sequence). The CDR3 sequence is 14 residues long. CDR3 sequence: CASSFLGQSQPQHF. CDR3 coding DNA: TGTGCCAGCAGTTTTTTGGGGCAGAGTCAGCCCCAGCATTTT.

This clone was observed a few times. V gene TRBV29-1 combines with J gene TRBJ2-7, with TRBD1 identical over 11 bases. Germline V gene sequence: CDR1 SQVTM, CDR2 ANQGSEA. The CDR3 sequence is 12 residues long. V shed 7 bases, J shed 6 bases, and the junction held 5 bases outside the gene matches. The CDR3 DNA is TGCAGCGGCGGACAGGGGGCGGGCGAGCAGTACTTC. Its protein product is CSGGQGAGEQYF.

This chain uses TRBV7-9 with TRBJ1-1; the D is unclear. The CDR3 length is 16 residues. Trimming took 1 base from V and 2 from J, leaving 14 bases between them. From germline, CDR1 is SEHNR and CDR2 FQNEAQ (reference sequence). CDR3 amino acids: CASSLGQTGFNTEAFF. CDR3 DNA sequence: TGTGCCAGCAGCTTAGGGCAGACTGGATTTAACACTGAAGCTTTCTTT.

The chain recombines TRBV27 with TRBJ1-6, with 7 bases aligning to TRBD1. V lost 6 bases and J lost 5; bases outside the gene matches: 7. Germline V CDR1 and CDR2: MNHEY, SMNVEV (reference sequence). CDR3 length equals 15 residues. CDR3 sequence (DNA): TGTGCCAGCAGCCTACTCAGGGGGGATAATTCACCCCTCCACTTT. This sequence encodes CASSLLRGDNSPLHF.

CDR3 bases: TGTGCCAGCAGCGTAGCCAGGGCAAATTCACCCCTCCACTTT. Protein sequence: CASSVARANSPLHF. The chain links TRBV9 to TRBJ1-6, with a possible D match to TRBD1 (5 bases). Germline CDR1 is SGDLS and CDR2 is YYNGEE. The length of the CDR3 is 14 residues. Trimming took 0 bases from V and 7 from J, leaving 8 bases between them.

In nucleotides, the CDR3 is TGCAGCGCCGCGACATCCGCACGCCACGAGCAGTACTTC. As protein: CSAATSARHEQYF. The chain is built from TRBV29-1 and TRBJ2-7; D remains ambiguous. With 7 bases removed from V and 5 bases from J, the gap between germline ends came to 18 bases. The CDR3 is made up of 13 amino acids. Germline-derived CDR1 and CDR2 are SQVTM and ANQGSEA.

V usage is TRBV4-1 and J usage is TRBJ2-5; 9 positions agree with TRBD1. Germline V gene sequence: CDR1 MGHRA, CDR2 YSYEKL. This CDR3 has 14 amino acids. Trimming cost V 8 bases and J 7 bases; bases outside gene matches: 11. The CDR3 here is CASGDWTGAGTQYF. CDR3 nucleotides: TGCGCCAGCGGGGACTGGACAGGGGCGGGGACCCAGTACTTC.

This rearrangement joins TRBV27 to TRBJ2-7; D perhaps matches TRBD2 (5 bases). This CDR3 contains 17 residues. The V end lost 6 bases, the J end lost 0 bases, and 21 bases lay between the germline ends. From germline, CDR1 is MNHEY and CDR2 SMNVEV (reference sequence). The CDR3 here is CASSPPPRGSHSYEQYF. CDR3 sequence (DNA): TGTGCCAGCAGCCCCCCACCCCGGGGTTCCCACTCCTACGAGCAGTACTTC.

The chain combines TRBV28 with TRBJ1-4; TRBD1 might be the D (6 bases). Trimming left V 5 bases short and J 0 bases short, with 16 bases between. The CDR3 sequence is 17 residues long. CDR1 MDHEN and CDR2 SYDVKM come from the germline V gene. CDR3 coding DNA: TGTGCCAGCAGTCCCACGACAGGTGTTTCAACTAATGAAAAACTGTTTTTT. Translation gives CASSPTTGVSTNEKLFF.

The chain recombines TRBV6-5 with TRBJ2-5, with TRBD1 as a possible D gene (6 bases). The CDR3 covers 12 residues. CDR1 and CDR2 (germline): MNHEY, SVGAGI. Trimming took 5 bases from V and 5 from J, leaving 9 bases between them. The CDR3 region is CASSNRDETQYF. In DNA, the CDR3 is TGTGCCAGCAGTAACAGGGACGAGACCCAGTACTTC.